This TCR beta chain is drawn from a study of cytomegalovirus exposure and HLA in healthy donors. This clone showed up just once. Its antigen is still unknown. Study-wide results and caveats: Most CMV-associated TCR beta chains were later found to appear HLA-restricted. Earlier analysis looked at TCR beta V segments, and most were productive about 90% or about 30% of the time. The availability of immune exposure information extended only to CMV serostatus.

Researchers ran the PCR with 60 Vbeta and 13 Jbeta primers. Assay: immunoSEQ multiplex PCR; the TCRdb copy retains only in-frame clones and omits some. The table shows roughly 200,000 clones, with around 86% occurring only once. This receptor was taken from a woman between 40 and 55 years old in good health and CMV-seronegative. Specimen: PBMCs.

The chain's CDR3 is CASSTEYEQYF. Written as DNA, the CDR3 is TGTGCCAGCAGTACCGAGTACGAGCAGTACTTC. The chain joins TRBV6-1 to TRBJ2-7; D is undetermined. Trimming took off 5 bases at V and 4 bases at J, with 6 bases between the two ends. In germline, CDR1 is MNHNS, CDR2 SASEGT. CDR3 size: 11 residues.